This TCR beta chain was retrieved from a study of blood T cell repertoires in COVID-19. Whole-study context: Spain, Italy and the United States supplied samples that represented acute and convalescent COVID-19.

Everyone who took part was 18 to 89 years old, and they came from over 20 US areas. Participant-given clinical history determined each cohort assignment. Losses at the gene ends were 0 bases for V and 2 bases for J; bases not matched to a gene: 2. This CDR3 is built from 15 residues. In germline, CDR1 is MNHEY, CDR2 SVGAGI. Profiling relied on immunoSEQ multiplex PCR, and the TCRdb table lists in-frame clones only, not all of them. The sample includes over 200,000 clones, about nine tenths of them seen just once. Sequencing was done on a sample of PBMCs or T cells enriched from blood (not recorded which). This chain uses TRBV6-5 with TRBJ1-2; 8 nucleotides align to TRBD1. This receptor was identified in a man aged 18 to 35 who had recovered from COVID-19. CDR3 sequence (DNA): TGTGCCAGCAGTTACTCCCGGACAGGGAACTATGGCTACACCTTC. Its translation is CASSYSRTGNYGYTF.